A selection of T cell receptor beta chains follows, all from one sample in a study of blood T cells in healthy people across ages. A single record per CDR3 protein comes from TCRdb applying MiXCR to the 5' RACE reads. This table has 650,000 to 1,000,000 distinct CDR3 sequences, under 40% appearing once. Sequencing was performed on blood. The receptors were sampled from a man aged 18 to 35 in good health. Both conserved end residues are part of each CDR3. A D gene is named only where the DNA matches it firmly. Not all rows give a size; the values are once, few, many and, for expanded clones, a class.

clone size	V gene	J gene	D gene	CDR3 length	CDR3 protein	CDR3 DNA
many	TRBV12-3/TRBV12-4	TRBJ2-1	NA	12	CASSLLGDEQFF	TGTGCCAGCAGCTTGTTAGGGGATGAGCAGTTCTTC
once	TRBV4-2	TRBJ1-2	NA	14	CASSQKGRNYGYTF	TGTGCCAGCAGCCAAAAGGGCAGGAACTATGGCTACACCTTC
NA	TRBV12-3/TRBV12-4	TRBJ1-2	NA	14	CASSFRRMNYGHTF	TGTGCCAGCAGTTTCCGTCGGATGAACTATGGCCACACCTTC
NA	TRBV7-3	TRBJ1-1	TRBD1	16	CASSLINTGDVTEAFF	TGTGCCAGCAGCTTAATAAACACAGGGGATGTCACTGAAGCTTTCTTT
NA	TRBV20-1	TRBJ1-5	NA	12	CSAGLPGQPQHF	TGCAGTGCTGGACTACCCGGTCAGCCCCAGCATTTT
NA	TRBV12-3/TRBV12-4	TRBJ2-7	TRBD2	19	CASSLAGLAGAPLMEAQYF	TGTGCCAGCAGTTTAGCGGGACTAGCGGGGGCCCCGCTGATGGAGGCCCAGTACTTC
NA	TRBV3-1	TRBJ2-7	NA	13	CASSQVDSSEQYF	TGTGCCAGCAGCCAAGTGGACAGTTCCGAGCAGTACTTC
few	TRBV3-1	TRBJ2-3	TRBD1	13	CASSPDRKDTQYF	TGTGCCAGCAGCCCGGACAGGAAGGATACGCAGTATTTT
NA	TRBV19	TRBJ1-5	NA	16	CASSTPLRDSNQPQHF	TGTGCCAGTAGTACCCCCCTCAGGGATAGCAATCAGCCCCAGCATTTT
NA	TRBV2	TRBJ1-1	NA	12	CASSGRGRAAFF	TGTGCCAGCAGTGGTAGGGGCAGGGCAGCTTTCTTT
few	TRBV4-3	TRBJ1-3	NA	15	CASSQDRASGNTIYF	TGCGCCAGCAGCCAAGACAGGGCCTCTGGAAACACCATATATTTT
few	TRBV6-5	TRBJ2-7	NA	15	CASTQGTLGGYEQYF	TGTGCCAGCACCCAAGGGACCCTAGGAGGCTACGAGCAGTACTTC
NA	TRBV6-1	TRBJ1-3	NA	14	CASSDAGSGNTIYF	TGTGCCAGCAGTGATGCCGGCTCTGGAAACACCATATATTTT
NA	TRBV5-1	TRBJ2-3	NA	16	CASSPLGPGDTDTQYF	TGCGCCAGCAGCCCCCTTGGCCCCGGGGATACAGATACGCAGTATTTT
few	TRBV20-1	TRBJ1-5	TRBD1	19	CSARRVWTGQTYSNQPQHF	TGCAGTGCTAGACGTGTCTGGACAGGGCAGACTTATAGCAATCAGCCCCAGCATTTT
NA	TRBV6-5	TRBJ2-5	TRBD2	15	CASSYSRAGVRTQYF	TGTGCCAGCAGTTATTCCCGAGCGGGGGTACGGACCCAGTACTTC
many	TRBV5-6	TRBJ2-4	TRBD2	13	CASSRTSENIQYF	TGTGCCAGCAGCAGGACTAGCGAAAACATTCAGTACTTC